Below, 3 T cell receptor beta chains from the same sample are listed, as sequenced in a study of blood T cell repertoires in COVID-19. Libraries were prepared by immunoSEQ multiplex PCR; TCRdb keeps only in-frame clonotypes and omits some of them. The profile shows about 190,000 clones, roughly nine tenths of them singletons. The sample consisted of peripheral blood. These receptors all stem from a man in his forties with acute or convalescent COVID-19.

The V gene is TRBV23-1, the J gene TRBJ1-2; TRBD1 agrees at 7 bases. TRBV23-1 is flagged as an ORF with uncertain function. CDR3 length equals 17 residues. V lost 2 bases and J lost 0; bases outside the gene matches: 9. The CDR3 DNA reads TGCGCCAGCAGTCAAGATACAGGGGCCCCGGCTAACTATGGCTACACCTTC. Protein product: CASSQDTGAPANYGYTF.

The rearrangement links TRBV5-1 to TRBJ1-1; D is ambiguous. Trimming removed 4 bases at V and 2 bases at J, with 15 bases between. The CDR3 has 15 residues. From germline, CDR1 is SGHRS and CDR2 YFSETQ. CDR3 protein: CASSPRGVSNTEAFF. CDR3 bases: TGCGCCAGCAGCCCGCGCGGAGTTTCTAACACTGAAGCTTTCTTT.

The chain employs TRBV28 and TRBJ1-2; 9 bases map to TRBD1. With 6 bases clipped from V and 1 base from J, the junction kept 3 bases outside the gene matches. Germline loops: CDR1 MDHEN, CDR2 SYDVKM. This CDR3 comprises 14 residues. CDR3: CASRRTGVNYGYTF. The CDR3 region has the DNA TGTGCCAGCAGAAGGACAGGGGTTAACTATGGCTACACCTTC.